This is a list of T cell receptor beta chains from one sample in a study of glioma-infiltrating T cells. TCRdb analysed the multiplex PCR reads with MiXCR anew, one entry per CDR3 protein. The sample includes around 90,000 distinct CDR3 sequences, 35% to 45% of them seen just once. The sequenced sample consisted of glioma tissue, nonneoplastic brain tissue, or PBMCs (not recorded which). These receptors all stem from a human donor with low-grade glioma or glioblastoma, undergoing nonglioma brain surgery, or in good health (not recorded which). The CDR3 runs from the conserved cysteine through the conserved F or W. A D gene is named only where the DNA matches it firmly. Some rows mark clone size as missing; the rest say once, few, many or name a class of expanded clone.

CDR3 protein: CASSFKQGGTEAFF
CDR3 DNA: TGTGCCAGCAGTTTTAAACAGGGGGGAACTGAAGCTTTCTTT
V gene: TRBV12-3/TRBV12-4
D gene: TRBD1
J gene: TRBJ1-1
clone size: many

CDR3 protein: CASSYLGAYNEQFF
CDR3 DNA: TGTGCCAGCAGTTACCTGGGAGCCTACAATGAGCAGTTCTTC
V gene: TRBV6-5
D gene: -
J gene: TRBJ2-1
clone size: many

CDR3 protein: CASSQGLAGDTDTQYF
CDR3 DNA: TGTGCCAGCTCACAGGGACTAGCGGGAGATACAGATACGCAGTATTTT
V gene: TRBV11-3
D gene: TRBD2
J gene: TRBJ2-3
clone size: many

CDR3 protein: CASSLTGVSYEQLF
CDR3 DNA: TGTGCCAGCAGCTTAACAGGAGTCTCGTACGAGCAGCTCTTC
V gene: TRBV7-2
D gene: -
J gene: TRBJ2-1
clone size: -

CDR3 protein: CASQDRGNRPQHF
CDR3 DNA: TGTGCCAGCCAGGACAGGGGGAATAGGCCCCAGCATTTT
V gene: TRBV6-1
D gene: TRBD1
J gene: TRBJ1-5
clone size: many

CDR3 protein: CASSKRTSGGASGEQYF
CDR3 DNA: TGTGCCAGTAGTAAAAGGACTAGCGGGGGGGCATCGGGTGAGCAGTACTTC
V gene: TRBV19
D gene: TRBD2
J gene: TRBJ2-7
clone size: many

CDR3 protein: CSVRSGEMNSEAFF
CDR3 DNA: TGCAGCGTTCGGTCGGGGGAAATGAACAGTGAAGCTTTCTTT
V gene: TRBV20-1
D gene: -
J gene: TRBJ1-1
clone size: -

CDR3 protein: CASSVRTGRVSDQPQHF
CDR3 DNA: TGTGCCAGCAGTGTCAGGACAGGGAGGGTTAGCGATCAGCCCCAGCATTTT
V gene: TRBV6-1
D gene: TRBD1
J gene: TRBJ1-5
clone size: -

CDR3 protein: CSANLASGSEYEQFF
CDR3 DNA: TGCAGTGCAAACCTTGCTAGCGGGAGTGAGTATGAGCAGTTCTTC
V gene: TRBV20-1
D gene: TRBD2
J gene: TRBJ2-1
clone size: many

CDR3 protein: CSVQFSGNTIYF
CDR3 DNA: TGCAGCGTTCAGTTCTCTGGAAACACCATATATTTT
V gene: TRBV29-1
D gene: -
J gene: TRBJ1-3
clone size: -

CDR3 protein: CASSLGGRAEAFF
CDR3 DNA: TGTGCCAGCAGTTTAGGGGGGCGCGCTGAAGCTTTCTTT
V gene: TRBV12-3/TRBV12-4
D gene: -
J gene: TRBJ1-1
clone size: many

CDR3 protein: CASSVSPSYEQYF
CDR3 DNA: TGTGCCAGCAGCGTGTCTCCCTCCTACGAGCAGTACTTC
V gene: TRBV5-6
D gene: -
J gene: TRBJ2-7
clone size: many

CDR3 protein: CASSSGQTSYNEQFF
CDR3 DNA: TGCGCCAGCAGCTCGGGCCAAACCTCCTACAATGAGCAGTTCTTC
V gene: TRBV5-1
D gene: -
J gene: TRBJ2-1
clone size: -

CDR3 protein: CASSLSGTGHQYEQYF
CDR3 DNA: TGTGCCAGCAGTTTGTCCGGGACAGGGCACCAATACGAGCAGTACTTC
V gene: TRBV28
D gene: TRBD1
J gene: TRBJ2-7
clone size: many

CDR3 protein: CASSLRRQGDSYNEQFF
CDR3 DNA: TGTGCCAGCAGCTTGAGGCGGCAGGGTGACTCCTACAATGAGCAGTTCTTC
V gene: TRBV5-6
D gene: -
J gene: TRBJ2-1
clone size: -

CDR3 protein: CSAREGSSYNKQFF
CDR3 DNA: TGCAGTGCTAGAGAGGGAAGCTCTTACAATAAGCAGTTCTTC
V gene: TRBV20-1
D gene: -
J gene: TRBJ2-1
clone size: -

CDR3 protein: CASSLNQNPKLVGNEQFF
CDR3 DNA: TGTGCCAGCAGCTTAAACCAAAATCCCAAACTAGTAGGTAATGAGCAGTTCTTC
V gene: TRBV7-3
D gene: -
J gene: TRBJ2-1
clone size: few

CDR3 protein: CASSLMGFPDTQYF
CDR3 DNA: TGCGCCAGCAGCTTAATGGGATTTCCAGATACGCAGTATTTT
V gene: TRBV7-3
D gene: -
J gene: TRBJ2-3
clone size: -

CDR3 protein: CASSLWASEATRQHF
CDR3 DNA: TGCGCCAGCAGCCTCTGGGCTAGCGAAGCTACGAGGCAGCACTTC
V gene: TRBV5-1
D gene: -
J gene: TRBJ2-7
clone size: -

CDR3 protein: CASSPQTGFYGYTF
CDR3 DNA: TGTGCCAGCAGCCCCCAGACAGGTTTCTATGGCTACACCTTC
V gene: TRBV7-8
D gene: -
J gene: TRBJ1-2
clone size: many

CDR3 protein: CASSLSSGRVTDTQYF
CDR3 DNA: TGTGCCAGTAGTCTATCTAGCGGGAGGGTCACAGATACGCAGTATTTT
V gene: TRBV19
D gene: TRBD2
J gene: TRBJ2-3
clone size: many

CDR3 protein: CASSYAGTGDNYGYTF
CDR3 DNA: TGTGCCAGCAGTTACGCCGGGACAGGGGATAACTATGGCTACACCTTC
V gene: TRBV6-6
D gene: TRBD1
J gene: TRBJ1-2
clone size: many

CDR3 protein: CASSFRGATDTQYF
CDR3 DNA: TGCGCCAGCAGCTTTAGGGGGGCCACAGATACGCAGTATTTT
V gene: TRBV5-1
D gene: -
J gene: TRBJ2-3
clone size: many

CDR3 protein: CASSEQGNYEQYF
CDR3 DNA: TGTGCCAGCAGCGAACAGGGTAACTACGAGCAGTACTTC
V gene: TRBV7-2
D gene: -
J gene: TRBJ2-7
clone size: medium-sized

CDR3 protein: CASSLAGASGRLTDTQHF
CDR3 DNA: TGTGCCAGCAGCTTAGCGGGGGCTAGCGGGAGACTCACAGATACGCAGCATTTT
V gene: TRBV7-9
D gene: -
J gene: TRBJ1-5
clone size: few

CDR3 protein: CASSQDERTRKGREKFF
CDR3 DNA: TGCGCCAGCAGCCAAGATGAACGGACTCGCAAGGGTCGTGAGAAGTTCTTC
V gene: TRBV4-1
D gene: -
J gene: TRBJ2-1
clone size: -

CDR3 protein: CASSVGQGRTGELFF
CDR3 DNA: TGTGCCAGTAGTGTGGGACAGGGTAGAACCGGGGAGCTGTTTTTT
V gene: TRBV19
D gene: TRBD1
J gene: TRBJ2-2
clone size: many

CDR3 protein: CASSFSIHEQFF
CDR3 DNA: TGTGCCAGTAGTTTTAGCATCCATGAGCAGTTCTTC
V gene: TRBV19
D gene: -
J gene: TRBJ2-1
clone size: many

CDR3 protein: CAGRAVNGHGYTF
CDR3 DNA: TGTGCCGGCAGGGCGGTCAATGGACATGGCTACACCTTC
V gene: TRBV28
D gene: -
J gene: TRBJ1-2
clone size: -

CDR3 protein: CASAPRRVNTEAYF
CDR3 DNA: TGTGCCAGCGCACCGAGGAGGGTGAACACTGAAGCTTACTTT
V gene: TRBV18
D gene: -
J gene: TRBJ1-1
clone size: -

CDR3 protein: CASSTPTTSSNQPQRF
CDR3 DNA: TGTGCCAGCTCAACACCGACGACATCTAGCAATCAGCCCCAGCGTTTT
V gene: TRBV18
D gene: -
J gene: TRBJ1-5
clone size: -

CDR3 protein: CASTLDKDYEQYF
CDR3 DNA: TGTGCCAGCACCTTAGACAAGGACTATGAGCAGTACTTC
V gene: TRBV2
D gene: -
J gene: TRBJ2-7
clone size: -

CDR3 protein: CASRGGTEAFF
CDR3 DNA: TGTGCCAGCAGGGGCGGCACTGAAGCTTTCTTT
V gene: TRBV11-1
D gene: -
J gene: TRBJ1-1
clone size: -

CDR3 protein: CASSSNLLRGGSGNTLYF
CDR3 DNA: TGTGCCAGCAGTTCAAATCTCCTCCGAGGGGGGTCTGGAAACACCTTATATTTT
V gene: TRBV28
D gene: -
J gene: TRBJ1-3
clone size: -

CDR3 protein: CSARVRRKGGSQETQYF
CDR3 DNA: TGCAGTGCTAGAGTTCGGCGAAAGGGGGGATCTCAAGAGACCCAGTACTTC
V gene: TRBV20-1
D gene: -
J gene: TRBJ2-5
clone size: -

CDR3 protein: CASRDGVGNTIYF
CDR3 DNA: TGTGCCAGCAGGGACGGGGTTGGAAACACCATATATTTT
V gene: TRBV6-1
D gene: -
J gene: TRBJ1-3
clone size: many

CDR3 protein: CATSRSGTSGPSRDEQFF
CDR3 DNA: TGTGCCACCAGCAGATCCGGGACTAGCGGGCCTTCTCGCGATGAGCAGTTCTTC
V gene: TRBV15
D gene: TRBD2
J gene: TRBJ2-1
clone size: many

CDR3 protein: CASSQTSGYNEQFF
CDR3 DNA: TGTGCCAGCAGCCAGACTAGCGGCTACAATGAGCAGTTCTTC
V gene: TRBV27
D gene: TRBD2
J gene: TRBJ2-1
clone size: -

CDR3 protein: CGARVRLPYEQFF
CDR3 DNA: TGCGGTGCTAGAGTAAGGCTACCCTATGAGCAGTTCTTC
V gene: TRBV20-1
D gene: -
J gene: TRBJ2-1
clone size: -

CDR3 protein: CASSWTLAGANEQFF
CDR3 DNA: TGTGCCAGCAGCTGGACCTTGGCGGGAGCGAATGAGCAGTTCTTC
V gene: TRBV11-3
D gene: TRBD2
J gene: TRBJ2-1
clone size: many

CDR3 protein: CASSQEGAGETQYF
CDR3 DNA: TGTGCCAGCAGCCAAGAGGGAGCAGGCGAGACCCAGTACTTC
V gene: TRBV3-1
D gene: -
J gene: TRBJ2-5
clone size: many

CDR3 protein: CASSPSGTAYEQYF
CDR3 DNA: TGTGCCAGCTCACCTTCGGGGACAGCCTACGAGCAGTACTTC
V gene: TRBV18
D gene: TRBD1
J gene: TRBJ2-7
clone size: many

CDR3 protein: CASSGTTTPGELFF
CDR3 DNA: TGTGCCAGTAGCGGGACAACCACGCCCGGGGAGCTGTTTTTT
V gene: TRBV5-4
D gene: TRBD2
J gene: TRBJ2-2
clone size: many

CDR3 protein: CASRKESTGVGDTQYF
CDR3 DNA: TGTGCCAGCAGAAAAGAGAGTACGGGGGTGGGAGATACGCAGTATTTT
V gene: TRBV5-4
D gene: -
J gene: TRBJ2-3
clone size: many

CDR3 protein: CASSQRTSGANVLTF
CDR3 DNA: TGTGCCAGCAGCCAACGCACCTCTGGGGCCAACGTCCTGACTTTC
V gene: TRBV3-1
D gene: -
J gene: TRBJ2-6
clone size: many

CDR3 protein: CASSLRGAFDAFF
CDR3 DNA: TGTGCCAGCAGCTTAAGAGGAGCCTTCGACGCTTTCTTT
V gene: TRBV7-9
D gene: -
J gene: TRBJ1-1
clone size: many

CDR3 protein: CASSIAGLHNEQFF
CDR3 DNA: TGTGCCAGTAGTATAGCCGGGCTTCACAATGAGCAGTTCTTC
V gene: TRBV19
D gene: -
J gene: TRBJ2-1
clone size: once

CDR3 protein: CASSLDTSNTEAFF
CDR3 DNA: TGTGCCAGCAGTCTCGACACCTCGAACACTGAAGCTTTCTTT
V gene: TRBV12-3/TRBV12-4
D gene: -
J gene: TRBJ1-1
clone size: few